This T cell receptor beta chain was sequenced during a study of T cell responses to AZD1222 COVID-19 vaccine. Study-wide results and caveats: Most donors were white British and more were female, and clonal diversity was possibly underestimated. In the spike-specific TCR repertoire, nearly half reportedly target unmutated variant regions.

The CDR3 is 16 residues long. V trimming: 0 bases; J trimming: 5 bases; junction bases outside the gene matches: 6. In germline, CDR1 is SGHAT, CDR2 FQNNGV. Note on this clone: The antigen is undetermined.

Libraries were prepared by immunoSEQ multiplex PCR; TCRdb keeps only in-frame clonotypes and omits some of them. The sample lists about 60,000 clones, approximately 85% occurring once. This specimen was peripheral blood, taken on day 0 of MenACWY control vaccination. The TCR comes from an adult in good health. V gene TRBV11-2 combines with J gene TRBJ2-3, with TRBD2 matching over 9 bases. CDR3 protein: CASSLDQSGRRDTQYF. The CDR3 bases are TGTGCCAGCAGCTTAGATCAGAGCGGGAGGAGAGATACGCAGTATTTT.